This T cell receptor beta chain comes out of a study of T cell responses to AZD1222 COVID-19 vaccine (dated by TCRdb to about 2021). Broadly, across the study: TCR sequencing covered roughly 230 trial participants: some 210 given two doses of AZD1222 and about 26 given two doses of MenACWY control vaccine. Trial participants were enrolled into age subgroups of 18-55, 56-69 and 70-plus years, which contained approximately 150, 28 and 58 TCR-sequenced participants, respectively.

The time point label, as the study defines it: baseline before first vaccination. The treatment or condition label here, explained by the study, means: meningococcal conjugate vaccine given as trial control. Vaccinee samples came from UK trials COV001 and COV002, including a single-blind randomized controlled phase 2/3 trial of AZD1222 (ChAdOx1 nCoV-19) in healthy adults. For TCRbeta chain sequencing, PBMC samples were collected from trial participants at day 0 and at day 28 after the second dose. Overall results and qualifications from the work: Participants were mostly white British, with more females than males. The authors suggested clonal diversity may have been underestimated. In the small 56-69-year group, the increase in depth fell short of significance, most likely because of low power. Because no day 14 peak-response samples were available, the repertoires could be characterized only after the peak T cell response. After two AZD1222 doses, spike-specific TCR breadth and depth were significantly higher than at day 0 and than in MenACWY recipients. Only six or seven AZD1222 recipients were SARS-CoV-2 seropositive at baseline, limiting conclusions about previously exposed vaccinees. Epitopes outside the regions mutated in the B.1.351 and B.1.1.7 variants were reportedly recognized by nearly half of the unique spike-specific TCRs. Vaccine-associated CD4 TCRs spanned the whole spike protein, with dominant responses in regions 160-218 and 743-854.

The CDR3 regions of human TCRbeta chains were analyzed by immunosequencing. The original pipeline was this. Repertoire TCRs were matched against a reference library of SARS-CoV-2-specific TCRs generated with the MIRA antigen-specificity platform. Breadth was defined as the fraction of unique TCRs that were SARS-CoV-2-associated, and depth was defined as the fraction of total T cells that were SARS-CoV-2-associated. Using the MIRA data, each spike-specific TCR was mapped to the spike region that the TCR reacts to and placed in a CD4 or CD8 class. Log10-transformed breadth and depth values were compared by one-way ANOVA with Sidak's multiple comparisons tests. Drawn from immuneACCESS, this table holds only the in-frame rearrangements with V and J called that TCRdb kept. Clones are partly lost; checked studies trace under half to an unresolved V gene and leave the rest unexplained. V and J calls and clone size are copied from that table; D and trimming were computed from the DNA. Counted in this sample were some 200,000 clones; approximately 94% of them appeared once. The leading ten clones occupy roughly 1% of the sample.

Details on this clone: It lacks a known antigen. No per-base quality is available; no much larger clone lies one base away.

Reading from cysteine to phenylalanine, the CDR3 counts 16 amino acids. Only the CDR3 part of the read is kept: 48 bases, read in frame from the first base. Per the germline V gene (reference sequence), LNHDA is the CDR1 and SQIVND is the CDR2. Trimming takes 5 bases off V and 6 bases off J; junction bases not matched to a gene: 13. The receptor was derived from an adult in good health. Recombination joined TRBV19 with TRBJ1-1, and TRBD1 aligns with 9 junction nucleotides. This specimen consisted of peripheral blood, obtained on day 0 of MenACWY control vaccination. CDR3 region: CASSLPPGQGVPEAFF. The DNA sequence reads TGTGCCAGTAGTCTCCCTCCGGGACAGGGAGTCCCTGAAGCTTTCTTT. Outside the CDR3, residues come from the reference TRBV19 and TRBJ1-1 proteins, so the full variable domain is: DGGITQSPKYLFRKEGQNVTLSCEQNLNHDAMYWYRQDPGQGLRLIYYSQIVNDFQKGDIAEGYSVSREKKESFPLTVTSAQKNPTAFYLCASSLPPGQGVPEAFFGQGTRLTVV.